The clone carrying this TCR beta chain came up a few times. These data belong to a study of blood T cell repertoires in COVID-19. In the authors' methods: From reference gene primer amplification, estimates of nucleated cell counts were derived. Data came from immunoSEQ multiplex PCR; TCRdb stores just in-frame clones and leaves some out. V, J and clone size were drawn from that table, and D and trimming were deduced from the DNA. The sample includes fewer than 110,000 clones, more than 70% of them seen just once. The receptor was derived from a woman aged 60-70 years with acute or convalescent COVID-19. The material sequenced was peripheral blood.

The CDR3 region has the DNA TGTGCCAGCAGCTTTAATTCGGACTCAGAAGCTTTCTTT. Translation: CASSFNSDSEAFF. The rearrangement joins TRBV5-4 to TRBJ1-1; D gene unclear. V was pared by 2 bases and J by 8 bases, with 13 bases between. The CDR3 sequence is 13 residues long. Germline CDR1 and CDR2: SGHNT and YYREEE (reference sequence).